The TCR beta chain described here comes from a study of T cells expressing NK-cell markers. The wider study: Underlying the TCR beta repertoires were sorted CD3+CD56+NKG2C+, CD3+CD56+NKG2C- and CD3+CD56-NKG2C+ T cells. Seven HCMV-seropositive donors and one seronegative donor made up the eight sequenced donors. General study points: The study found these clonotypes also leading the CD3+CD56-NKG2C+ fraction in a few donors. Whether expanded NKG2C-expressing T cell clones recognize HCMV is unknown.

From its re-call of the 5' RACE reads, TCRdb lists each CDR3 protein once, without DNA. The sample totals about 390,000 distinct CDR3 sequences; its top ten clones hold about 10%. Points on this clonotype: Its antigen is not known.

This CDR3 region has 14 residues. Looked up from germline, CDR1 is SGDLS and CDR2 is YYNGEE. This sequence was found in a woman aged 45 to 65 in good health. The chain recombines TRBV9 with TRBJ2-3; TCRdb selects TRBD1, and the lack of DNA leaves this call unchecked. The material sequenced was blood T cells: a sorted CD56 or NKG2C T cell subset, CD4+ or CD8+ T cells, or bulk PBMC T cells (not recorded which). CDR3 region: CASNNWGPADTQYF.